Sequencing of this TCR beta chain was carried out in a study of blood T cell repertoires in COVID-19. Study as a whole: In each case, the material was cDNA or gDNA derived from T cells, B-cell-depleted T cells, or PBMCs.

Between the trimmed V and J ends, which lost 3 bases and 2 bases, there was a span of 19 bases. The germline gives CDR1 LNHDA, CDR2 SQIVND (reference sequence). The CDR3 length is 17 residues. Authors' data handling: Estimated nucleated cell counts came from reference gene primer amplification. The repertoire was sequenced with immunoSEQ multiplex PCR; TCRdb's copy has only in-frame clones and lacks some. Clone size and V and J calls were adopted from that table, with D and trimming inferred from the DNA. The sample lists 200,000 to 300,000 clones; over 75% were seen once. The genes are TRBV19 and TRBJ1-2, with D tentatively TRBD1 (5 bases). The source of this sequence is a human donor in a cohort sampled during active COVID-19. Sequencing was carried out using peripheral blood. In nucleotides, the CDR3 is TGTGCCAGTAGTATCTCCGGGACTGGAGGGGTAAACTATGGCTACACCTTC. Translating it yields CASSISGTGGVNYGYTF.